These 17 T cell receptor beta chains were all obtained from the same sample, sequenced in a study of early T cells in non-severe SARS-CoV-2 infection. TCRdb re-analysed the 5' RACE reads in MiXCR, keeping a single row per CDR3 protein. Of about 56,000 distinct CDR3 sequences detected, 10% appear once; the ten largest clones hold approximately 6.5%. Sample: whole blood. The source of these receptors is an adult who was a healthcare worker with PCR-confirmed SARS-CoV-2 infection or an uninfected control (not recorded which).

This clonotype was recorded a few times. The gene calls are TRBV29-1 and TRBJ1-1; D is undetermined. V was pared by 4 bases and J by 11 bases, with 11 bases between. The CDR3 loop spans 10 amino acids. Looked up from germline, CDR1 is SQVTM and CDR2 is ANQGSEA. The CDR3 DNA reads as TGCAGCGTTGTGGAGGTCGAGGCTTTCTTT. Translating gives CSVVEVEAFF.

This clonotype was seen at least ten times. The CDR3 DNA reads TGTGCCAGCAAGAGTCTAGCGGGCTGGGAGCAGTACTTC. Protein sequence: CASKSLAGWEQYF. The chain couples TRBV2 to TRBJ2-7, with 8 bases lining up with TRBD2. The CDR3 runs 13 residues. Germline lookup yields CDR1 SNHLY and CDR2 FYNNEI. Unmatched junction bases numbered 9, after V lost 7 bases and J lost 7 bases.

This clonotype was found a few times. The chain recombines TRBV18 with TRBJ2-1; D not resolved. Per the germline V gene, CDR1 is KGHSH and CDR2 is LQKENI. V lost 2 bases to trimming and J lost 7 bases, with 3 bases between them. This CDR3 is built from 11 residues. CDR3 in DNA: TGTGCCAGCTCACCAACTAATGAGCAGTTCTTC. Translation: CASSPTNEQFF. Complete variable domain (other parts from reference TRBV18 and TRBJ2-1): NAGVMQNPRHLVRRRGQEARLRCSPMKGHSHVYWYRQLPEEGLKFMVYLQKENIIDESGMPKERFSAEFPKEGPSILRIQQVVRGDSAAYFCASSPTNEQFFGPGTRLTVL.

This clonotype has more than one count but fewer than ten. The genes are TRBV28 and TRBJ2-1; no clear D. Germline CDR1 MDHEN, CDR2 SYDVKM. V dropped 5 bases and J dropped 3 bases, with 8 bases sitting between them. This CDR3 is built from 13 residues. The DNA for the CDR3 is TGTGCCAGCAGTCCTTACTTCTACAATGAGCAGTTCTTC. Protein sequence: CASSPYFYNEQFF.

The rearrangement uses TRBV29-1 and TRBJ2-1; D gene ambiguous. In germline, CDR1 is SQVTM, CDR2 ANQGSEA. Trimming removed 3 bases at V and 10 bases at J, with 7 bases between. The CDR3 runs to 10 residues. The DNA for the CDR3 is TGCAGCGTTGAGCCCACAGAGCAGTTCTTC. This translates into CSVEPTEQFF.

Many counts were recorded for this clonotype. The chain has TRBV11-2 and TRBJ2-7, with 10 bases matching TRBD2. The ends lost 3 bases at V and 6 bases at J; junction bases unmatched: 2. The V gene's germline CDR1 is SGHAT and CDR2 FQNNGV. This CDR3 has 13 residues. The CDR3 nucleotides are TGTGCCAGCAGCTTCTCTAGCGGGGGCGAGCAGTACTTC. It encodes CASSFSSGGEQYF.

The V and J genes are TRBV7-2 and TRBJ2-7, with 9 bases identical to TRBD2. V lost 3 bases and J lost 5; bases outside the gene matches: 8. The CDR3 length is 15 residues. CDR1 SGHTA and CDR2 FQGNSA come from the germline V gene. The chain's CDR3 is CASSLAGTSPHEQYF. Here the CDR3 DNA reads TGTGCCAGCAGCTTGGCCGGGACTAGCCCCCACGAGCAGTACTTC.

V is TRBV30 and J is TRBJ2-5, with 8 bases matching TRBD2. The CDR3 extends over 14 amino acids. Germline CDR1 and CDR2: GTSNPN and SVGIG (reference sequence). V shed 4 bases and J 4 bases; nucleotides not matched to a gene: 8. The CDR3 loop reads CAWNVAAGGETQYF. The CDR3 nucleotides are TGTGCCTGGAATGTAGCGGCGGGAGGAGAGACCCAGTACTTC.

About this clonotype itself: A much bigger clone sits one base away, suggesting this may be a read error. The rearrangement links TRBV5-1 to TRBJ1-1, with unresolved D. The V end lost 2 bases, the J end lost 0 bases, and 8 bases lay between the germline ends. The CDR3 covers 14 residues. Germline CDR1 and CDR2: SGHRS and YFSETQ. This chain's CDR3 is CASSFAQLNTEAFF. For the CDR3, the DNA is TGCGCCAGCAGCTTTGCACAGCTGAACACTGAAGCTTTCTTT. The variable domain in full, completed from reference TRBV5-1 and TRBJ1-1, reads KAGVTQTPRYLIKTRGQQVTLSCSPISGHRSVSWYQQTPGQGLQFLFEYFSETQRNKGNFPGRFSGRQFSNSRSEMNVSTLELGDSALYLCASSFAQLNTEAFFGQGTRLTVV.

This clonotype was picked up a small number of times. This chain joins TRBV10-3 and TRBJ1-2; weak D call: TRBD1 (6 bases). The CDR3 consists of 11 residues. Trimming cost V 10 bases and J 2 bases, with 8 bases left between them. Germline V gene sequence: CDR1 ENHRY, CDR2 SYGVKD. In DNA, the CDR3 is TGTGCCACCGGGACAAACTATGGCTACACCTTC. This translates into CATGTNYGYTF.

This clonotype was counted many times. The V and J genes are TRBV18 and TRBJ2-5; tentatively, D is TRBD1 (5 bases). The germline V gene has CDR1 KGHSH and CDR2 LQKENI. The CDR3 length is 15 residues. V lost 3 bases and J 6 bases, leaving 17 bases between the germline ends. CDR3 nucleotide sequence: TGTGCCAGCTCACCTGACCAGGGCGGAAAAAAGACCCAGTACTTC. This sequence encodes CASSPDQGGKKTQYF.

This clonotype was observed at least ten times. The CDR3 reads CSVEGGREAFF. The CDR3 DNA reads TGCAGCGTTGAGGGGGGACGGGAAGCTTTCTTT. V is TRBV29-1 and J is TRBJ1-1, with D maybe TRBD1 (5 bases). V was shortened by 3 bases and J by 8 bases, with 10 bases between the two germline ends. Germline V gene lookup returns CDR1 SQVTM and CDR2 ANQGSEA. The CDR3 is made up of 11 amino acids.

The sample holds one count of this clonotype. The chain is built from TRBV29-1 and TRBJ2-5; D not certain. The germline V gene has CDR1 SQVTM and CDR2 ANQGSEA. The CDR3 runs 12 residues. Trimming shortened V by 4 bases and J by 0 bases, and 6 bases separated the two germline ends. The CDR3, as DNA: TGCAGCGTTGTAAGTGACCAAGAGACCCAGTACTTC. This encodes CSVVSDQETQYF.

DNA of the CDR3: TGTGCCAGCCAGGGACTAGCGGGGTGGGAGCAGTTCTTC. Translating it yields CASQGLAGWEQFF. The chain is built from TRBV7-9 and TRBJ2-1; 13 nucleotides match TRBD2. Germline trimming cut 8 bases from V and 10 bases from J; bases unmatched to any gene: 5. The CDR3 is 13 residues long. Germline CDR1 SEHNR, CDR2 FQNEAQ (reference sequence).

This clonotype was seen only a few times. This rearrangement joins TRBV7-3 to TRBJ2-1; 9 nucleotides match TRBD1. J lost 6 bases, V lost 4 bases, and 1 base had no gene match. The CDR3 length is 13 residues. CDR1 and CDR2 (germline): SGHTA, FQGTGA. CDR3 DNA sequence: TGTGCCAGCAGCTGGGACAGGGCCAATGAGCAGTTCTTC. As protein: CASSWDRANEQFF.

This clonotype appeared a few times. The chain joins TRBV2 to TRBJ2-3; D remains ambiguous. The CDR3 is 14 residues long. Deletions cut 9 bases from V and 6 bases from J, with 19 bases between. Per the germline V gene, CDR1 is SNHLY and CDR2 is FYNNEI. This CDR3 is CASTISPMSDTQYF. The CDR3 nucleotides read TGTGCCAGTACTATATCCCCTATGTCTGATACGCAGTATTTT.

This clonotype was found a few times. The chain is built from TRBV7-2 and TRBJ2-2, with D perhaps assigned TRBD1 or TRBD2 (7 bases each). Germline V gene sequence: CDR1 SGHTA, CDR2 FQGNSA. This CDR3 spans 13 amino acids. The germline V and J ends were trimmed by 5 bases and 7 bases, with 11 bases remaining between them. The CDR3 sequence is CASSQRDSGELFF. The CDR3, as DNA: TGTGCCAGCAGCCAGCGGGACAGCGGGGAGCTGTTTTTT.